Listed here is a single TCR beta chain. The clone's antigen remains unknown. Since a much larger clone is just one base distant, this may be a read error. The conserved closing phenylalanine or tryptophan is absent in this CDR3, likely reflecting a read error. The sample is drawn from a study of molecular identifiers for immune sequencing clone quantification (dated by TCRdb to 2017 to 2018). Describing the broader study: For a replicate experiment, RNA from roughly 21,000 or 96,000 naive CD8 T cells was divided into five aliquots, and four of the five aliquots were sequenced. This methods study benchmarked molecular-identifier clustering-based TCR repertoire sequencing (MIDCIRS) and TCR RNA copy counting, using CD8 T cells to do so.

The library was generated by PCR. Sequencing instrument: NextSeq 500. Bulk TCR libraries were generated as previously described, with the TCR primers listed in Table S5 used. The Qiagen AllPrep DNA/RNA kit was used to purify total RNA. Before analysis, reads from multiple sequencing runs of the same library were pooled. The paper's data handling went like this. Reads were retained only if the reads had an exact TCR constant sequence, and the retained reads were trimmed to 150 nt and grouped according to their 12-nt molecular barcodes. Within each barcode group, reads were sub-clustered at a 15% Levenshtein threshold, and quality-weighted consensus sequences were built per RNA molecule. Non-functional sequences were removed, as were lower-count sequences one edit away from another. Based on fitting two negative binomial distributions, any barcode sub-cluster with under 20% of the maximum read count was discarded. TCRdb reworked the public reads: Q25 trimming with fastp, MiXCR clone assembly, productive beta chains retained. Entries are consolidated by CDR3 protein sequence, retaining the most common genes and DNA. TCRdb assigned the V and J calls; the authors' analysis was not used. This sample gives 100,000 or so distinct CDR3 sequences in total; under 40% of them show up just once. The ten largest clones capture 4% to 5% of the sample.

Overall study outcomes, separate from this receptor: Highly expanded clone sizes could be underestimated because identical TCR molecules may share a barcode. In CMV-specific effector cells, over 99% of molecules were held by clones above 20 RNA copies, whereas under 1% of molecules were held by such clones in naive cells. When barcode sub-clustering was omitted, TCR diversity was inflated by chimeric consensus sequences, with chimeras reaching as high as 47%. Modeling indicated approximately 2.7 TCR RNA copies recovered per cell, compared with 7.5 to 10 by digital PCR, which implies a capture efficiency of around 30%. A single cell's worth of spiked-in Jurkat TCR RNA was reported detectable even among 900,000 to 1,000,000 naive CD8 T cells. Naive libraries contained spiked-in Jurkat TCR RNA (10 copies' worth), which is not part of the donor repertoire.

CDR1 and CDR2, per the germline V gene, are SGDLS and YYNGEE. Trimming leaves V shorter by 4 bases and J shorter by 0 bases, with the junction holding 5 bases beyond the gene matches. The CDR3 contains 15 residues when both ends are counted. Just the 45-base CDR3 DNA is kept, in frame starting at base 1. Libraries of naive CD8 T cells were built from around 20,000 to 1,000,000 sorted cells, with 10%, 30% or 50% of the purified RNA used. Naive CD8 T cells were FACS-sorted as CD8+CD4-CCR7+CD45RA+ on a BD FACSAria II into RLT Plus buffer. To test detection sensitivity, Jurkat RNA equivalent to about ten TCR copies was spiked into samples of about 19,000-1,000,000 naive CD8 T cells. CD8 T cells were enriched using RosetteSep CD8+ T Cell Enrichment Cocktail and Ficoll-Paque, and the enriched cells then underwent ACK red cell lysis.

The chain is assembled from TRBV9 and TRBJ2-7, and TRBD2 aligns with 9 junction nucleotides. Sequencing was carried out using naive CD8+ T cells from blood, with Jurkat cell RNA spiked in. Explained via the paper, the cell subset or site label denotes: FACS-sorted CD8+CD4-CCR7+CD45RA+ naive T cells. The receptor was derived from a human donor in good health. Some libraries in this study had Jurkat cell RNA spiked in. The nucleotide sequence is given as TGTGCCAGCAGCCCTGCGGGGGGGAGCTCCTACGAGCAGTACATC. This sequence encodes CASSPAGGSSYEQYI.